A selection of T cell receptor beta chains follows, all from one sample in a study of cytomegalovirus exposure and HLA in healthy donors. Only in-frame clones appear in the TCRdb table, and some are missing; sequencing was by immunoSEQ multiplex PCR. The sample lists some 180,000 clones, around 75% occurring once. Source material: PBMCs. The receptors shown here come from a male donor in good health and CMV-seronegative. Both conserved end residues are part of each CDR3. The D gene is left open where the match is weak. Not all rows give a size; the values are once, few, many and, for expanded clones, a class.

cdr3_nt: TGCGCCAGCAGCTTGGTACGGGACACAGATACGCAGTATTTT
cdr3_aa: CASSLVRDTDTQYF
v_call: TRBV5-1
d_call: -
cdr3_length: 14
j_call: TRBJ2-3
clone_size: -

cdr3_nt: TGCGCCAGCAGCCCCCGGCTAGCGGGAGGGACCCAGTACTTC
cdr3_aa: CASSPRLAGGTQYF
v_call: TRBV5-1
d_call: TRBD2
cdr3_length: 14
j_call: TRBJ2-5
clone_size: -

cdr3_nt: TGTGCCACCAGCCGGCCACGGGACGAGCAGTACTTC
cdr3_aa: CATSRPRDEQYF
v_call: TRBV15
d_call: -
cdr3_length: 12
j_call: TRBJ2-7
clone_size: -

cdr3_nt: TGTGCCAGCAGTGAAACAGCGGGAATCTACAATGAGCAGTTCTTC
cdr3_aa: CASSETAGIYNEQFF
v_call: TRBV2
d_call: TRBD2
cdr3_length: 15
j_call: TRBJ2-1
clone_size: -

cdr3_nt: TGCGCCAGTAGCGGGCCCTACAATGAGCAGTTCTTC
cdr3_aa: CASSGPYNEQFF
v_call: TRBV4-3
d_call: TRBD2
cdr3_length: 12
j_call: TRBJ2-1
clone_size: -

cdr3_nt: TGTGCCAGTAGTATAGCGACACCCTCTGGAAACACCATATATTTT
cdr3_aa: CASSIATPSGNTIYF
v_call: TRBV19
d_call: -
cdr3_length: 15
j_call: TRBJ1-3
clone_size: -

cdr3_nt: TGTGCCAGCAGAGGGACAGGCCTCTATGGCTACACCTTC
cdr3_aa: CASRGTGLYGYTF
v_call: TRBV28
d_call: TRBD1
cdr3_length: 13
j_call: TRBJ1-2
clone_size: -

cdr3_nt: TGTGCCAGCAGTCTTGGACTAGCGGGGGGATGGGCCAAAAACATTCAGTACTTC
cdr3_aa: CASSLGLAGGWAKNIQYF
v_call: TRBV27
d_call: TRBD2
cdr3_length: 18
j_call: TRBJ2-4
clone_size: -

cdr3_nt: TGTGCTAGTGGTTTGCTCGTTTCTCGGGATCTTAATTCACCCCTCCACTTT
cdr3_aa: CASGLLVSRDLNSPLHF
v_call: TRBV12-5
d_call: -
cdr3_length: 17
j_call: TRBJ1-6
clone_size: once

cdr3_nt: TGTGCCAGCAGTCGCGGGCCCGGGAACTCACCCCTCCACTTT
cdr3_aa: CASSRGPGNSPLHF
v_call: TRBV6-5
d_call: -
cdr3_length: 14
j_call: TRBJ1-6
clone_size: -

cdr3_nt: TGTGCCTCAAAGGGGACACCTAAACTTTTTAGGGGCAATCAGCCCCAGCATTTT
cdr3_aa: CASKGTPKLFRGNQPQHF
v_call: TRBV30
d_call: -
cdr3_length: 18
j_call: TRBJ1-5
clone_size: -

cdr3_nt: TGTGCCAGCAGTGGTCGTACAGGGTATGGTGAGCCCCAGCATTTT
cdr3_aa: CASSGRTGYGEPQHF
v_call: TRBV25-1
d_call: -
cdr3_length: 15
j_call: TRBJ1-5
clone_size: once

cdr3_nt: TGTGCCAGCAGCTCAGGGGAGGGCCTAGGGGGCTATGGCTACACCTTC
cdr3_aa: CASSSGEGLGGYGYTF
v_call: TRBV5-4
d_call: -
cdr3_length: 16
j_call: TRBJ1-2
clone_size: -

cdr3_nt: TGTGCCAGCAGCCCCCGGGACAGGGGGCTGACTGGGGCCAACGTCCTGACTTTC
cdr3_aa: CASSPRDRGLTGANVLTF
v_call: TRBV9
d_call: TRBD1
cdr3_length: 18
j_call: TRBJ2-6
clone_size: -

cdr3_nt: TGTGCCAGCAGCGCATCGAGCGGATCCTACAATGAGCAGTTCTTC
cdr3_aa: CASSASSGSYNEQFF
v_call: TRBV9
d_call: -
cdr3_length: 15
j_call: TRBJ2-1
clone_size: -

cdr3_nt: TGCGCCAGCAGCCCGGGACAGGTGATTAACTATGGCTACACCTTC
cdr3_aa: CASSPGQVINYGYTF
v_call: TRBV5-1
d_call: TRBD1
cdr3_length: 15
j_call: TRBJ1-2
clone_size: -

cdr3_nt: TGCGCCAGCAGCCAAGTTGCAGGGGGCTACGAGCAGTACTTC
cdr3_aa: CASSQVAGGYEQYF
v_call: TRBV4-1
d_call: TRBD1
cdr3_length: 14
j_call: TRBJ2-7
clone_size: once

cdr3_nt: TGTGCCAGCAGCTTAACGGTCTCTGGAAACACCATATATTTT
cdr3_aa: CASSLTVSGNTIYF
v_call: TRBV7-9
d_call: -
cdr3_length: 14
j_call: TRBJ1-3
clone_size: -

cdr3_nt: TGTGCCTGGAGTGTATCCCGGACAGACAATAGCAATCAGCCCCAGCATTTT
cdr3_aa: CAWSVSRTDNSNQPQHF
v_call: TRBV30
d_call: -
cdr3_length: 17
j_call: TRBJ1-5
clone_size: -

cdr3_nt: TGTGCCAGCAGTCCGCTACACAGGGAAGTAGGGCAGTACTTC
cdr3_aa: CASSPLHREVGQYF
v_call: TRBV6-6
d_call: -
cdr3_length: 14
j_call: TRBJ2-7
clone_size: -

cdr3_nt: TGCGCCAGCAGCTTGGGGGGCGGAGAGACCCAGTACTTC
cdr3_aa: CASSLGGGETQYF
v_call: TRBV5-1
d_call: -
cdr3_length: 13
j_call: TRBJ2-5
clone_size: few

cdr3_nt: TGCAGCGTTTGGTTAGGGGCCCTCATGGGGAATGAGCAGTTCTTC
cdr3_aa: CSVWLGALMGNEQFF
v_call: TRBV29-1
d_call: -
cdr3_length: 15
j_call: TRBJ2-1
clone_size: few

cdr3_nt: TGTGCCAGCAGCGTTGACTTTAAAGAGACCCAGTACTTC
cdr3_aa: CASSVDFKETQYF
v_call: TRBV2
d_call: -
cdr3_length: 13
j_call: TRBJ2-5
clone_size: -

cdr3_nt: TGTGCCAGCAGTGAAGCGGGACAGGGGCGCACTGAAGCTTTCTTT
cdr3_aa: CASSEAGQGRTEAFF
v_call: TRBV6-1
d_call: TRBD1
cdr3_length: 15
j_call: TRBJ1-1
clone_size: -

cdr3_nt: TGTGCCAGCCGGAGGACTAGCTCCTACAATGAGCAGTTCTTC
cdr3_aa: CASRRTSSYNEQFF
v_call: TRBV27
d_call: TRBD2
cdr3_length: 14
j_call: TRBJ2-1
clone_size: -

cdr3_nt: TGTTCCAGCAGCTTCGGACAGGGGCTAAAACTAGACTATGGCTACACCTTC
cdr3_aa: CSSSFGQGLKLDYGYTF
v_call: TRBV7-9
d_call: TRBD1
cdr3_length: 17
j_call: TRBJ1-2
clone_size: -

cdr3_nt: TGTGCCACCAGCGAGGGGGAGCTGAAACATTGGTACTTC
cdr3_aa: CATSEGELKHWYF
v_call: TRBV15
d_call: -
cdr3_length: 13
j_call: TRBJ2-4
clone_size: -

cdr3_nt: TGTGCCAGCAGTTACTCGAGGCTAGCGGGGAGTAATGAGCAGTTCTTC
cdr3_aa: CASSYSRLAGSNEQFF
v_call: TRBV6-5
d_call: TRBD2
cdr3_length: 16
j_call: TRBJ2-1
clone_size: -

cdr3_nt: TGTGCCAGCAGCACGGCGGGACAGCTTATTAACTATGGCTACACCTTC
cdr3_aa: CASSTAGQLINYGYTF
v_call: TRBV5-6
d_call: TRBD1
cdr3_length: 16
j_call: TRBJ1-2
clone_size: -

cdr3_nt: TGTGCCAGCAGTTACTCGCTAGCGGGAGGCTCAGATACGCAGTATTTT
cdr3_aa: CASSYSLAGGSDTQYF
v_call: TRBV6-5
d_call: TRBD2
cdr3_length: 16
j_call: TRBJ2-3
clone_size: -

cdr3_nt: TGTGCCAGCAGTCCGATGGGACTCGCCGGGGAGCTGTTTTTT
cdr3_aa: CASSPMGLAGELFF
v_call: TRBV27
d_call: -
cdr3_length: 14
j_call: TRBJ2-2
clone_size: -

cdr3_nt: TGCGCCAGCAGCTTGTACAGTACAAACACTGAAGCTTTCTTT
cdr3_aa: CASSLYSTNTEAFF
v_call: TRBV5-1
d_call: -
cdr3_length: 14
j_call: TRBJ1-1
clone_size: few

cdr3_nt: TGTGCCTGGAGCCGACGGGGGGCTGTGGATACGCAGTATTTT
cdr3_aa: CAWSRRGAVDTQYF
v_call: TRBV30
d_call: -
cdr3_length: 14
j_call: TRBJ2-3
clone_size: -

cdr3_nt: TGTGCCAGCAGTGAATTCGGGGGGGCGAACTATGGCTACACCTTC
cdr3_aa: CASSEFGGANYGYTF
v_call: TRBV25-1
d_call: -
cdr3_length: 15
j_call: TRBJ1-2
clone_size: -

cdr3_nt: TGTGCCAGCAGGTTGACACAGGGGGCGCGAAATCAGCCCCAGCATTTT
cdr3_aa: CASRLTQGARNQPQHF
v_call: TRBV28
d_call: TRBD1
cdr3_length: 16
j_call: TRBJ1-5
clone_size: -

cdr3_nt: TGTGCCAGCAGCCCCGGGGGGGGTGAAGGCAATCAGCCCCAGCATTTT
cdr3_aa: CASSPGGGEGNQPQHF
v_call: TRBV6-6
d_call: -
cdr3_length: 16
j_call: TRBJ1-5
clone_size: -

cdr3_nt: TGTGCCTGGAGTGTTGGACTAGCGCTTTCCTACAATGAGCAGTTCTTC
cdr3_aa: CAWSVGLALSYNEQFF
v_call: TRBV30
d_call: TRBD2
cdr3_length: 16
j_call: TRBJ2-1
clone_size: -

cdr3_nt: TGTGCCAGCACCCCGCTAGGCGGAGGAGCTTTCTTT
cdr3_aa: CASTPLGGGAFF
v_call: TRBV6-5
d_call: -
cdr3_length: 12
j_call: TRBJ1-1
clone_size: few

cdr3_nt: TGTGCCAGCAGCCCAGGGACAGGGGGTGACGGCTACACCTTC
cdr3_aa: CASSPGTGGDGYTF
v_call: TRBV6-5
d_call: TRBD1
cdr3_length: 14
j_call: TRBJ1-2
clone_size: -

cdr3_nt: TGCGCCAGCAGCTTGGGGTCGGGAAGATATTATAATTCACCCCTCCACTTT
cdr3_aa: CASSLGSGRYYNSPLHF
v_call: TRBV5-1
d_call: -
cdr3_length: 17
j_call: TRBJ1-6
clone_size: -

cdr3_nt: TGTGCCAGCAGCGGCAACTTGGGCCTCTCTCCCTACGAGCAGTACTTC
cdr3_aa: CASSGNLGLSPYEQYF
v_call: TRBV7-9
d_call: -
cdr3_length: 16
j_call: TRBJ2-7
clone_size: -

cdr3_nt: TGTGCCAGCAGCTTAGTCGCGGGAGTCCAAGAGACCCAGTACTTC
cdr3_aa: CASSLVAGVQETQYF
v_call: TRBV7-6
d_call: TRBD2
cdr3_length: 15
j_call: TRBJ2-5
clone_size: -

cdr3_nt: TGTGCCAGCAGTCCTGTAACGGGCACTGAAGCTTTCTTT
cdr3_aa: CASSPVTGTEAFF
v_call: TRBV6-5
d_call: -
cdr3_length: 13
j_call: TRBJ1-1
clone_size: -

cdr3_nt: TGTGCCAGCAGCTCGCCGACAGAGAACACCGGGGAGCTGTTTTTT
cdr3_aa: CASSSPTENTGELFF
v_call: TRBV7-3
d_call: -
cdr3_length: 15
j_call: TRBJ2-2
clone_size: -

cdr3_nt: TGTGCCAGCAGCCTCCTCGGGGGCTACAATGAGCAGTTCTTC
cdr3_aa: CASSLLGGYNEQFF
v_call: TRBV7-9
d_call: -
cdr3_length: 14
j_call: TRBJ2-1
clone_size: -

cdr3_nt: TGTGCCAGCAGCCAAGATCCCGGGAGCTCCTACGAGCAGTACTTC
cdr3_aa: CASSQDPGSSYEQYF
v_call: TRBV4-2
d_call: -
cdr3_length: 15
j_call: TRBJ2-7
clone_size: -

cdr3_nt: TGTGCCAGCAGCCCGGGCGGGGGGTACACCGGGGAGCTGTTTTTT
cdr3_aa: CASSPGGGYTGELFF
v_call: TRBV7-8
d_call: TRBD2
cdr3_length: 15
j_call: TRBJ2-2
clone_size: -

cdr3_nt: TGTGCCAGCAGTTTCGGGGACAATGAGCAGTTCTTC
cdr3_aa: CASSFGDNEQFF
v_call: TRBV28
d_call: -
cdr3_length: 12
j_call: TRBJ2-1
clone_size: -

cdr3_nt: TGTGCCAGCTCACCAATGCGGGAGAAAAACTACGAGCAGTACTTC
cdr3_aa: CASSPMREKNYEQYF
v_call: TRBV18
d_call: TRBD2
cdr3_length: 15
j_call: TRBJ2-7
clone_size: once

cdr3_nt: TGCGCCAGCAGCGACAGGGGGAACACTGAAGCTTTCTTT
cdr3_aa: CASSDRGNTEAFF
v_call: TRBV4-3
d_call: TRBD1
cdr3_length: 13
j_call: TRBJ1-1
clone_size: few

cdr3_nt: TGTGCCTGGAAGGCTAGTAGCACAGATACGCAGTATTTT
cdr3_aa: CAWKASSTDTQYF
v_call: TRBV30
d_call: -
cdr3_length: 13
j_call: TRBJ2-3
clone_size: -

cdr3_nt: TGTGCCAGCAGCTGGAGGGCCAATGAGCAGTTCTTC
cdr3_aa: CASSWRANEQFF
v_call: TRBV7-8
d_call: -
cdr3_length: 12
j_call: TRBJ2-1
clone_size: -

cdr3_nt: TGCAGCGTTGCGGGGGGATCGGGAAACACCATATATTTT
cdr3_aa: CSVAGGSGNTIYF
v_call: TRBV29-1
d_call: -
cdr3_length: 13
j_call: TRBJ1-3
clone_size: -

cdr3_nt: TGTGCCAGCAGCCAAGAGGGGGGTGGGAGGGTCAATCAGCCCCAGCATTTT
cdr3_aa: CASSQEGGGRVNQPQHF
v_call: TRBV14
d_call: -
cdr3_length: 17
j_call: TRBJ1-5
clone_size: -

cdr3_nt: TGTGCCAGCAGCCAAGATGAGTATCAGCCCCAGCATTTT
cdr3_aa: CASSQDEYQPQHF
v_call: TRBV4-2
d_call: -
cdr3_length: 13
j_call: TRBJ1-5
clone_size: -